The T cell receptor (beta chain) described here comes from a study of blood T cell repertoires in COVID-19. Study-wide context: COVID-19 samples collected from the United States, Italy and Spain covered acute and convalescent phases.

Patients in Seattle were enrolled during active infection, then followed longitudinally. V shed 4 bases and J shed 0 bases, with 11 bases lying between them. The CDR3 loop spans 15 amino acids. Germline V gene lookup returns CDR1 SGHRS and CDR2 YFSETQ. In the authors' methods: Estimation of nucleated cell counts was performed using reference gene primer amplification. The table came from immunoSEQ multiplex PCR; TCRdb's copy has only in-frame clones and leaves some out. The DNA gave D and trimming, while V, J and clone size come from that table. The sample holds 310,000 or so clones; 85% to 90% are singletons and the top ten take around 10%.

The TCR comes from a woman aged 25 to 39 with COVID-19, enrolled during active disease. The rearrangement links TRBV5-1 to TRBJ1-3; D ambiguous. What was sequenced was peripheral blood. The CDR3 sequence is CASSPTVSSGNTIYF. CDR3 coding DNA: TGCGCCAGCAGCCCAACAGTGAGCTCTGGAAACACCATATATTTT.